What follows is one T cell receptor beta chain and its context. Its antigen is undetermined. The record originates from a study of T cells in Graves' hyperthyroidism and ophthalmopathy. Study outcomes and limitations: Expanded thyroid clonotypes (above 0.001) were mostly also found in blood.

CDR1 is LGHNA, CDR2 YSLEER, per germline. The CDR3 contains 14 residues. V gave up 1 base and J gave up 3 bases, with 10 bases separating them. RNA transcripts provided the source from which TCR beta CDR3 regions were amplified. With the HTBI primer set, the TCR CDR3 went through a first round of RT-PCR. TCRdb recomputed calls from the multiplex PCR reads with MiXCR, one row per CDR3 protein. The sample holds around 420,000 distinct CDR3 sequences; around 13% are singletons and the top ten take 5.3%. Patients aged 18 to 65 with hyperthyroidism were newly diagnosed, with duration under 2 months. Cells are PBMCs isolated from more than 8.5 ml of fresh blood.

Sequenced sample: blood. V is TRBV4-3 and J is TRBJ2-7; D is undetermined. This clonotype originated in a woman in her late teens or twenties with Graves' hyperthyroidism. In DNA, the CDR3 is TGCGCCAGCAGCCAAGCTTACGGTGACTACGAGCAGTACTTC. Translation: CASSQAYGDYEQYF.